The entry below describes one T cell receptor beta chain. These data originate in a study of control samples from healthy donors and cancer patients. Germline trimming cut 4 bases from V and 9 bases from J; bases unmatched to any gene: 4. This CDR3 is 13 amino acids long. Per the germline V gene, CDR1 is SGHKS and CDR2 is YYEKEE (reference sequence). Generated by immunoSEQ multiplex PCR, the TCRdb table keeps only in-frame clones and is missing some. The data contain about 65,000 clones, over 75% of them seen just once; the ten biggest clones take up around 1.2%. The receptor was isolated from a woman between 50 and 59 years old with colorectal cancer. The rearrangement links TRBV5-5 to TRBJ1-2, with 12 bases aligning to TRBD1. Sequenced material: PBMCs. In DNA, the CDR3 is TGTGCCAGCAGCGTAGGGACAGGGGGCAGCTACACCTTC. This gives the protein CASSVGTGGSYTF.